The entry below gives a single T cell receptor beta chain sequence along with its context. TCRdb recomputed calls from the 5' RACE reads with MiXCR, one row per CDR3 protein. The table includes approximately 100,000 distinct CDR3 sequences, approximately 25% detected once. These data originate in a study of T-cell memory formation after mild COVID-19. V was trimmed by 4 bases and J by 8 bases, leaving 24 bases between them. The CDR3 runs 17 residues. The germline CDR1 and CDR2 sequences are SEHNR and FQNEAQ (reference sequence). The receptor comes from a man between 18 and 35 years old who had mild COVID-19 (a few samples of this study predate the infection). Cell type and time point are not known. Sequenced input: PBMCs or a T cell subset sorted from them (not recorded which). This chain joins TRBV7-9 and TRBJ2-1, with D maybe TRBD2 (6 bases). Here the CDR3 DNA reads TGTGCCAGCAGCTCGCCTCTCGCGGGGCCACAAAGGGATGAGCAGTTCTTC. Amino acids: CASSSPLAGPQRDEQFF. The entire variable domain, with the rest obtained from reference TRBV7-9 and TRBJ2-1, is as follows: DTGVSQNPRHKITKRGQNVTFRCDPISEHNRLYWYRQTLGQGPEFLTYFQNEAQLEKSRLLSDRFSAERPKGSFSTLEIQRTEQGDSAMYLCASSSPLAGPQRDEQFFGPGTRLTVL.